Below are 16 T cell receptor beta chains sequenced from a single sample in a study of control samples from healthy donors and cancer patients. This table comes from immunoSEQ multiplex PCR, and its TCRdb copy is limited to in-frame clones, with some not included. The sample gives around 100,000 clones, 80% to 90% of which show up once; roughly 15% is in the top ten. Sequenced: blood. The receptors were gathered from a man aged 25-45 years in good health.

This sequence joins TRBV18 and TRBJ2-7; perhaps D is TRBD1 or TRBD2 (6 bases each). Germline V gene data show CDR1 as KGHSH and CDR2 as LQKENI. This CDR3 contains 15 residues. V was clipped by 3 bases and J by 9 bases, with 21 bases between them. CDR3 residues: CASSPSSSLGGAQYF. The CDR3 DNA reads TGTGCCAGCTCACCTAGTTCGAGCTTGGGGGGCGCGCAGTACTTC.

J is TRBJ2-1 and V is TRBV19, with D hard to call. Germline values: CDR1 LNHDA, CDR2 SQIVND (reference sequence). CDR3 length equals 15 residues. The V gene lost 6 bases and the J gene lost 1 base, with 13 bases spanning the gap. In DNA form, the CDR3 reads TGTGCCAGTAGCCCCTTGGATCGGTCCTACAATGAGCAGTTCTTC. Translating it yields CASSPLDRSYNEQFF.

This rearrangement joins TRBV9 to TRBJ1-5; D unclear. V lost 6 bases, J lost 1 base, and 11 bases lay in between. The CDR3 has 14 residues. Germline assignment: CDR1 SGDLS and CDR2 YYNGEE. The CDR3 reads CASKKYDSNQPQHF. The CDR3 coding sequence is TGTGCCAGCAAAAAATACGACAGCAATCAGCCCCAGCATTTT.

This clone was seen only a few times. The chain joins TRBV24-1 to TRBJ1-5; weak D call: TRBD1 (5 bases). The CDR3 extends over 19 amino acids. Germline CDR1 reads KGHDR; CDR2 reads SFDVKD. Trimming took off 3 bases at V and 4 bases at J, with 24 bases between the two ends. The CDR3 DNA is TGTGCCACCAGTGATACTTCTGGGCAGGGTAAAGGAGGAAATCAGCCCCAGCATTTT. It encodes CATSDTSGQGKGGNQPQHF.

The chain employs TRBV7-9 and TRBJ2-1, with a weak D call TRBD2 (5 bases). The germline V and J ends were trimmed by 2 bases and 0 bases, with 14 bases remaining between them. Germline V lookup: CDR1 SEHNR, CDR2 FQNEAQ (reference sequence). CDR3 length equals 17 residues. The CDR3 protein is CASSLSFSGSSYNEQFF. As DNA, the CDR3 is TGTGCCAGCAGCTTATCCTTCAGCGGCAGCTCCTACAATGAGCAGTTCTTC.

CDR3 amino acids: CASSIPGDYGYTF. The CDR3 bases are TGTGCCAGTAGTATCCCAGGGGACTATGGCTACACCTTC. This chain uses TRBV19 with TRBJ1-2; D is possibly TRBD1 (6 bases). V was pared by 3 bases and J by 3 bases, with 8 bases between. The CDR3 sequence is 13 residues long. Looked up from germline, CDR1 is LNHDA and CDR2 is SQIVND (reference sequence). Variable domain in full (rest from reference TRBV19 and TRBJ1-2): DGGITQSPKYLFRKEGQNVTLSCEQNLNHDAMYWYRQDPGQGLRLIYYSQIVNDFQKGDIAEGYSVSREKKESFPLTVTSAQKNPTAFYLCASSIPGDYGYTFGSGTRLTVV.

This sequence joins TRBV19 and TRBJ1-1; D is undetermined. CDR3 length equals 12 residues. Germline V gene sequence: CDR1 LNHDA, CDR2 SQIVND (reference sequence). Between the trimmed V and J ends, which lost 6 bases and 5 bases, there was a span of 10 bases. CDR3 coding DNA: TGTGCCAGTAGCTTCGTTCGTACTGAAGCTTTCTTT. Protein: CASSFVRTEAFF.

The gene calls are TRBV5-8 and TRBJ1-2; the match to TRBD1 covers 9 bases. Germline lookup yields CDR1 SGHTS and CDR2 YDEGEE. The V gene end was trimmed by 4 bases and the J gene end by 4 bases; junction bases not matched to a gene: 5. The CDR3 sequence is 14 residues long. The CDR3 bases are TGTGCCAGCAGCCGGGACAGGGCGGCCTATGGCTACACCTTC. Protein sequence: CASSRDRAAYGYTF.

J is TRBJ1-5 and V is TRBV3-1 (or the pseudogene TRBV3-2); D uncertain. V was trimmed by 4 bases and J by 3 bases, leaving 10 bases between them. CDR1 and CDR2 (germline): LGHDT, YNNKEL (reference sequence). The CDR3 length is 14 residues. Here the CDR3 reads CASSPTDSNQPQHF. Written as DNA, the CDR3 is TGTGCCAGCAGCCCGACGGATTCCAATCAGCCCCAGCATTTT.

The rearrangement uses TRBV14 and TRBJ2-1, with unresolved D. V lost 0 bases and J 10 bases, leaving 10 bases between the germline ends. This CDR3 region has 13 residues. CDR1 and CDR2 (germline): SGHDN, FVKESK. CDR3: CASSQDISLEQFF. Here the CDR3 DNA reads TGTGCCAGCAGCCAAGATATTTCGTTAGAGCAGTTCTTC.

V gene TRBV10-3 combines with J gene TRBJ2-1, with 7 positions matching TRBD2. Germline lookup yields CDR1 ENHRY and CDR2 SYGVKD. V was clipped by 6 bases and J by 0 bases; unmatched bases: 5. This CDR3 is built from 15 residues. The CDR3 DNA reads TGTGCCATCAGAAGGGCGGGAGACTCCTACAATGAGCAGTTCTTC. Its protein is CAIRRAGDSYNEQFF.

In DNA, the CDR3 is TGTGCCAGCAGCTTGAGTTTCCAGGGTTTCTCCGAGCAGTACTTC. Residues: CASSLSFQGFSEQYF. The rearrangement joins TRBV5-5 to TRBJ2-7, with a possible D match to TRBD1 (5 bases). The CDR3 runs 15 residues. The V end lost 1 base, the J end lost 6 bases, and 17 bases lay between the germline ends. CDR1 and CDR2 from the germline V gene are SGHKS and YYEKEE (reference sequence). The variable domain in full, with the rest retrieved from reference TRBV5-5 and TRBJ2-7, is DAGVTQSPTHLIKTRGQQVTLRCSPISGHKSVSWYQQVLGQGPQFIFQYYEKEERGRGNFPDRFSARQFPNYSSELNVNALLLGDSALYLCASSLSFQGFSEQYFGPGTRLTVT.

This chain connects TRBV15 to TRBJ1-1; D perhaps matches TRBD1 (5 bases). Germline V gene sequence: CDR1 LNHNV, CDR2 YYDKDF (reference sequence). V was cut by 1 base and J by 6 bases, with 18 bases left in between. The CDR3 is 16 residues long. The CDR3 nucleotides read TGTGCCACCAGCAGAGGAGACTCGGGACCGACATCTGAAGCTTTCTTT. Translation gives CATSRGDSGPTSEAFF.

The rearrangement links TRBV6-5 to TRBJ2-3, with TRBD2 identical over 7 bases. The germline V gene has CDR1 MNHEY and CDR2 SVGAGI. Trimming removed 5 bases from V and 0 bases from J; junction bases left unmatched: 5. CDR3 length: 15 residues. For the CDR3, the DNA is TGTGCCAGCAGTACGGCTAGCGGAAGCACAGATACGCAGTATTTT. It codes for CASSTASGSTDTQYF.

V usage is TRBV4-3 and J usage is TRBJ2-7, with 7 nucleotides matching TRBD2. The CDR3 has 18 amino acids. Germline V gene data show CDR1 as LGHNA and CDR2 as YSLEER. The V and J ends lost 1 base and 0 bases, in that order; junction bases with no gene match: 12. The CDR3 DNA reads TGCGCCAGCAGCCAAGGGTGGGCTGGCGGGAGTCGCTCCTACGAGCAGTACTTC. Protein: CASSQGWAGGSRSYEQYF.

A single count supports this clone. The V call is TRBV4-1, the J call TRBJ2-7; TRBD1 aligns across 9 bases. J was trimmed by 3 bases and V by 6 bases; bases with no gene match: 3. CDR3 size: 13 residues. CDR1 is MGHRA, CDR2 YSYEKL, per germline. In DNA, the CDR3 is TGCGCCAGCAGGTCGGACAGGGGCTACGAGCAGTACTTC. Amino acids: CASRSDRGYEQYF.